Reported below is one T cell receptor beta chain. This sample is part of a study of cytomegalovirus exposure and HLA in healthy donors. V shed 5 bases and J shed 2 bases, with 9 bases lying between them. Per germline, CDR1 SQVTM and CDR2 ANQGSEA. This CDR3 region has 12 residues. The PCR had 60 Vbeta and 13 Jbeta primers. Profiling relied on immunoSEQ multiplex PCR, and the TCRdb table lists in-frame clones only, not all of them. This table has about 200,000 clones, 65% to 90% appearing once. The sequenced material came from PBMCs. The clonotype originates from a girl aged 5-17 years in good health and CMV-seronegative. The rearrangement links TRBV29-1 to TRBJ1-1; D possibly corresponds to TRBD1 (5 bases). The CDR3 here is CSVSGQNTEAFF. The DNA of the CDR3 is TGCAGCGTTTCCGGACAAAACACTGAAGCTTTCTTT.